This TCR beta chain was identified during a study of neurological immune-mediated disorders. Study-wide results and caveats: The phylogenetic placement of 18 of 34 multiple sclerosis patients' repertoires in one related-CDR3 cluster constitutes a possible signature. Multiple sclerosis was found to have the least TCR clonal expansion, below healthy controls, and HTLV-1-associated myelopathy the most.

Germline-derived CDR1 and CDR2 are DFQATT and SNEGSKA (reference sequence). With 0 bases removed from V and 3 bases from J, the gap between germline ends came to 8 bases. The CDR3 is made up of 13 amino acids. In its sample, this clonotype was seen many times. Its target is not known. TCRdb passed the 5' RACE reads through MiXCR, listing each CDR3 protein once. The data contain roughly 47,000 distinct CDR3 sequences, roughly 4.4% of them singletons. The sample comprised PBMCs. V gene TRBV20-1 combines with J gene TRBJ1-1; D gene ambiguous. This clonotype was sampled from a woman aged 55 to 70 with multiple sclerosis. The CDR3 protein is CSAREGGDTEAFF. Here the CDR3 DNA reads TGCAGTGCTAGAGAGGGTGGAGACACTGAAGCTTTCTTT.